This T cell receptor beta chain was observed in a study of T cells in Graves' hyperthyroidism and ophthalmopathy. This clonotype was picked up a small number of times. This CDR3 has 15 residues. CDR1 is WNHNN and CDR2 is SYGVQD in the germline V gene (reference sequence). V lost 3 bases and J lost 5, with 15 bases in between. The CDR3 regions of TCR beta were amplified from RNA transcripts. Using the HTBI primer set, a first-round RT-PCR was run on the TCR CDR3. MiXCR, run by TCRdb on the multiplex PCR reads, gives a single entry per CDR3 protein. The sample holds fewer than 450,000 distinct CDR3 sequences; approximately 18% are singletons and the top ten take roughly 35%.

The rearrangement joins TRBV10-1 to TRBJ2-3, with TRBD2 as a possible D gene (7 bases). Sample: blood. The clonotype was recovered from a young woman with Graves' hyperthyroidism that later progressed to Graves' ophthalmopathy. CDR3 sequence (DNA): TGCGCCAGCAGTGATGGGGGGGCAGGTAAAGATACGCAGTATTTT. It codes for CASSDGGAGKDTQYF.